Listed below are T cell receptor beta chains from one sample, sequenced in a study of blood T cell repertoires in COVID-19. The table came from immunoSEQ multiplex PCR; TCRdb's copy has only in-frame clones and leaves some out. The profile shows roughly 220,000 clones, more than 65% of them singletons. Specimen: peripheral blood. The receptors stem from a woman between 40 and 50 years old who had recovered from COVID-19. Both conserved end residues are part of each CDR3. The D gene is left open where the match is weak. The listing skips clone size in some rows; elsewhere it reads once, few, many or a size class.

-	TRBV7-2	TRBD2	TRBJ2-3	TGTGCCAGCAGCACCACTAGCGGGGGGGCCGCAGATACGCAGTATTTT	CASSTTSGGAADTQYF
-	TRBV2	-	TRBJ2-3	TGTGCCAGCCACACAGATACGCAGTATTTT	CASHTDTQYF
-	TRBV6-5	TRBD1	TRBJ2-7	TGTGCCAGCAAAATTACGGGACAGTGGTCCTACGAGCAGTACTTC	CASKITGQWSYEQYF
-	TRBV6-2/TRBV6-3	-	TRBJ2-2	TGTGCCAGCAGTAGACACGTAAACACCGGGGAGCTGTTTTTT	CASSRHVNTGELFF
-	TRBV5-6	-	TRBJ2-1	TGTGCCAGCAGCCTCCGGGGTGTTCGAAATTACAATGAGCAGTTCTTC	CASSLRGVRNYNEQFF
-	TRBV27	TRBD1	TRBJ1-3	TGTGCCAGCAGGGGACAGGGTCATGGAAACACCATATATTTT	CASRGQGHGNTIYF
-	TRBV6-6	TRBD1	TRBJ2-5	TGTGCCAGTCAGGGGGCGTCGACAGAGACCCAGTACTTC	CASQGASTETQYF
-	TRBV7-9	TRBD1	TRBJ1-5	TGTGCCAGCAGCCGGGGGACAGGGGATCAGCCCCAGCATTTT	CASSRGTGDQPQHF
-	TRBV6-6	-	TRBJ1-2	TGTGCCAGCAGCTCTGTGACAGCCTTTTCCTACACCTTC	CASSSVTAFSYTF
-	TRBV28	-	TRBJ1-2	TGTGCCAGCAGTTTAGTGGGGGCGCGAGGCTTTGACTATGGCTACACCTTC	CASSLVGARGFDYGYTF
-	TRBV6-5	-	TRBJ1-2	TGTGCCAGCAGCCCCGAAGCAGGCTATGGCTACACCTTC	CASSPEAGYGYTF
-	TRBV24-1	-	TRBJ2-3	TGTGCCACCAGTGACCAGAGGACAGTGGAAGATACGCAGTATTTT	CATSDQRTVEDTQYF
-	TRBV28	-	TRBJ1-5	TGTGCCAGCAGTTTCCCTAATCAGCCCCAGCATTTT	CASSFPNQPQHF
-	TRBV7-2	TRBD2	TRBJ2-1	TGTGCCAGCAGCTTTGGGCTAGCGGGGGATGAGCAGTTCTTC	CASSFGLAGDEQFF
-	TRBV25-1	-	TRBJ1-1	TGTGCCAGCAGTGAGAGACAGGCAGCTTATTCGGAAGCTTTCTTT	CASSERQAAYSEAFF
-	TRBV12-5	TRBD1	TRBJ1-2	TGTGCTAGTGGACGAACAGGGGGTGATGGCTACACCTTC	CASGRTGGDGYTF
-	TRBV4-1	-	TRBJ1-4	TGCGCCAGCAGCCAAGATAACTCCGGTGGGGGGGGATTAGGAAAACTGTTTTTT	CASSQDNSGGGGLGKLFF
-	TRBV2	-	TRBJ1-2	TGTGCCAGCAGTGAAGTCCTGTATGGCTACACCTTC	CASSEVLYGYTF
-	TRBV27	-	TRBJ1-1	TGTGCCAGCAGTTTCGGGCAGGGCGGGGGGAACACTGAAGCTTTCTTT	CASSFGQGGGNTEAFF
-	TRBV29-1	-	TRBJ2-2	TGCAGCGTTGGGCGACAGATGAACACCGGGGAGCTGTTTTTT	CSVGRQMNTGELFF
-	TRBV10-3	-	TRBJ2-7	TGTGCCATCAGGGAGGACGGAGAGTACGAGCAGTACTTC	CAIREDGEYEQYF
-	TRBV6-5	TRBD1	TRBJ2-1	TGTGCCAGCCAAGTCTCACAGGGGAACTACAATGAGCAGTTCTTC	CASQVSQGNYNEQFF
-	TRBV19	-	TRBJ1-5	TGTGCCAGTAGTAGCGTGTGGAATCAGCCCCAGCATTTT	CASSSVWNQPQHF
-	TRBV20-1	-	TRBJ1-3	TGCAGTGCTAGTAGGGGCAGCTTCTCTGGAAACACCATATATTTT	CSASRGSFSGNTIYF
-	TRBV5-1	-	TRBJ2-1	TGCGCCAGCAGCTTGGGAGGGGGTTCGTACAATGAGCAGTTCTTC	CASSLGGGSYNEQFF
-	TRBV5-1	TRBD1	TRBJ2-1	TGCGCCAGCAGCCTGGGGACAGGGGGCAATGAGCAGTTCTTC	CASSLGTGGNEQFF
-	TRBV7-3	TRBD1	TRBJ2-2	TGTGCCAGCAGCTCGGGACAGCACACCGGGGAGCTGTTTTTT	CASSSGQHTGELFF
-	TRBV30	TRBD1	TRBJ1-1	TGTGCCTGGAGAAGACAGGGCTACACTGAAGCTTTCTTT	CAWRRQGYTEAFF
-	TRBV11-2	-	TRBJ2-1	TGTGCCAGCAGCACCAGGGATAGTTGGTCCTACAATGAGCAGTTCTTC	CASSTRDSWSYNEQFF
-	TRBV27	-	TRBJ1-1	TGTGCCAGCAGTTTTGGGGTGGACGGGGGCACTGAAGCTTTCTTT	CASSFGVDGGTEAFF
-	TRBV7-9	TRBD2	TRBJ2-5	TGTGCCAGCCCTACCTGGGGACTAGCGGGTACGGAGACCCAGTACTTC	CASPTWGLAGTETQYF
-	TRBV14	TRBD1	TRBJ1-2	TGTGCCAGCAGCCCACAGGGGTATGGCTACACCTTC	CASSPQGYGYTF
few	TRBV15	-	TRBJ1-6	TGTGCCACCAGCATCGGGACACAGAATTCACCCCTCCACTTT	CATSIGTQNSPLHF
-	TRBV5-4	-	TRBJ1-1	TGTGCCAGCAGCTTGAGCTTGAACACTGAAGCTTTCTTT	CASSLSLNTEAFF
-	TRBV19	-	TRBJ1-5	TGTGCCAGTAGTATAATAGGCTTTGGGTACCCGGGGGGCAATCAGCCCCAGCATTTT	CASSIIGFGYPGGNQPQHF
-	TRBV7-3	-	TRBJ1-5	TGTGCCAGCAGGCCGGGCGGAGGTAGCAATCAGCCCCAGCATTTT	CASRPGGGSNQPQHF
-	TRBV5-6	TRBD1	TRBJ2-1	TGTGCCAGCAGCTTTGGACAGGGGCCGCCCCCGGAGTTCTTC	CASSFGQGPPPEFF
-	TRBV27	-	TRBJ2-1	TGTGCCAGCAGTTTGGACACATCCTACAATGAGCAGTTCTTC	CASSLDTSYNEQFF
-	TRBV7-2	-	TRBJ1-2	TGTGCCAGCAGCTTAAACAGGGCTAACTATGGCTACACCTTC	CASSLNRANYGYTF